This TCR beta chain originates from a study of memory CD8 T cells in hepatitis C reinfection. Across the whole study: Samples late or after reinfection came 12 to 24 weeks post-detection.

Repertoires were generated with immunoSEQ multiplex PCR, while TCRdb's copy carries only in-frame clones and drops some. The sample lists around 45,000 clones; about 91% were seen once. As for time point: late/post reinfection, 12 to 24 weeks after detection. The sorted cells went straight to TCR sequencing with no prior in vitro expansion. This clone was seen a handful of times. Its target is unknown. Study-level results: Conclusions on public clonotypes and secondary clearance were not definitive with a handful of donors.

The sequenced sample was naive CD8+ T cells sorted from blood. The origin of this receptor is a man younger than 30 with hepatitis C virus infection.

As DNA, the CDR3 is TGCGCCAGCACCCCACACGGAGGGGGCGTCAACACTGAAGCTTTCTTT. The encoded protein is CASTPHGGGVNTEAFF. V is TRBV4-1 and J is TRBJ1-1, with 7 bases matching TRBD1. This CDR3 is 16 amino acids long. With V trimmed by 7 bases and J by 2 bases, 13 bases remained unmatched. Looked up from germline, CDR1 is MGHRA and CDR2 is YSYEKL.